The 17 T cell receptor beta chains presented below share a single source sample, sequenced in a study of blood T cells in healthy people across ages. Next came a second PCR, run for about 7 to 12 cycles, which used a sample-barcoded 5' primer along with a J-beta primer mix. TCRdb re-derived calls from the 5' RACE reads in MiXCR, one entry per CDR3 protein. The sample includes about 900,000 distinct CDR3 sequences, about 48% seen only once; the top ten take around an eighth. Sequenced sample: blood. These receptors all come from a man under 40 in good health.

The chain employs TRBV25-1 and TRBJ2-4; D assignment may be TRBD1 or TRBD2 (5 bases each). Germline V gene data show CDR1 as MGHDK and CDR2 as SYGVNS. V lost 2 bases to trimming and J lost 13 bases, with 21 bases between them. The CDR3 contains 15 residues. The CDR3 nucleotides read TGTGCCAGCAGTGAAACGATCGCCGGGGTGGGGGAGCAGTACTTC. This codes for CASSETIAGVGEQYF.

As for this clonotype: This may be a read error: a much more frequent sequence differs by one nucleotide. This chain joins TRBV20-1 and TRBJ2-5; TRBD1 might be the D (6 bases). The J call may be mistaken, given a closer DNA end match to TRBJ2-4. CDR3 length: 13 amino acids. Germline lookup yields CDR1 DFQATT and CDR2 SNEGSKA (reference sequence). CDR3: CSVRAPAGDIQYF. The CDR3 DNA follows: TGCAGTGTTAGAGCCCCGGCAGGGGACATTCAGTACTTC.

Comment on this clonotype: It may be a read error: a sequence one base away is much more abundant. This sequence joins TRBV6-2 or TRBV6-3 and TRBJ2-7; either TRBD1 or TRBD2 may supply D (5 bases each). Trimming shortened V by 5 bases and J by 2 bases, and 13 bases separated the two germline ends. Germline CDR1 and CDR2: MNHEY and SVGEGT. This CDR3 has 14 amino acids. Here the CDR3 reads CASSSSRETYEQYF. The DNA for the CDR3 is TGTGCCAGCAGTAGTAGCAGGGAGACCTACGAGCAGTACTTC.

This clonotype was picked up a small number of times. The V and J genes are TRBV29-1 and TRBJ2-7; D perhaps matches TRBD1 (6 bases). The CDR3 has 14 residues. In germline, CDR1 is SQVTM, CDR2 ANQGSEA. Trimming cost V 7 bases and J 5 bases, with 21 bases left between them. The DNA of the CDR3 is TGCAGCGGGTCACAGGGTATGGAAAGTAACGAGCAGTACTTC. The encoded protein is CSGSQGMESNEQYF.

DNA for the CDR3: TGTGCCAGCAGCCCCTTGGGACAGGGGCCCTATGGCTACACCTTC. This translates into CASSPLGQGPYGYTF. The chain employs TRBV27 and TRBJ1-2, with 10 positions matching TRBD1. Germline V gene sequence: CDR1 MNHEY, CDR2 SMNVEV (reference sequence). With V trimmed by 6 bases and J by 4 bases, 8 bases remained unmatched. CDR3 length equals 15 residues.

The genes are TRBV4-2 and TRBJ1-6, with 9 bases fitting TRBD1. Germline trimming cut 3 bases from V and 0 bases from J; bases unmatched to any gene: 6. The CDR3 contains 18 residues. Germline V gives CDR1 LGHNA, CDR2 YNFKEQ. CDR3 amino acids: CASSQDLQGASYNSPLHF. The CDR3 coding sequence is TGTGCCAGCAGCCAGGATTTACAGGGGGCCTCCTATAATTCACCCCTCCACTTT.

The gene calls are TRBV19 and TRBJ2-2; D is perhaps TRBD1 (6 bases). The CDR3 loop spans 14 amino acids. Germline-derived CDR1 and CDR2 are LNHDA and SQIVND (reference sequence). The germline V and J ends were trimmed by 3 bases and 6 bases, with 11 bases remaining between them. CDR3 in amino acids: CASSIGTPPGELFF. CDR3 bases: TGTGCCAGTAGTATCGGGACACCTCCCGGGGAGCTGTTTTTT.

This chain joins TRBV12-3 or TRBV12-4 and TRBJ2-6; D is uncertain. CDR3 size: 16 residues. With 6 bases removed from V and 0 bases from J, the gap between germline ends came to 12 bases. CDR3 bases: TGTGCCAGCAGGCCAGGTTGGGCCTCTGGGGCCAACGTCCTGACTTTC. Protein: CASRPGWASGANVLTF.

V and J are TRBV10-2 and TRBJ2-7, with D possibly TRBD2 on 6 matching bases. CDR1 is WSHSY, CDR2 SAAADI, per germline. There are 15 residues in the CDR3. The germline V and J ends were trimmed by 4 bases and 7 bases, with 20 bases remaining between them. CDR3 bases: TGCGCCAGCAGTGGGGGGAGGACACTTCGTAGGGAGCAGTACTTC. Amino acids: CASSGGRTLRREQYF.

V usage is TRBV20-1 and J usage is TRBJ1-2, with TRBD1 identical over 8 bases. V dropped 0 bases and J dropped 6; count of bases not matched to a gene: 6. Looked up from germline, CDR1 is DFQATT and CDR2 is SNEGSKA (reference sequence). The CDR3 is 14 amino acids. The CDR3 DNA reads TGCAGTGCTAGAGAGCCGGACAGGGTGGATGGCTACACCTTC. Translated, it gives CSAREPDRVDGYTF.

V is TRBV6-2 or TRBV6-3 and J is TRBJ2-7, with 10 positions matching TRBD2. Trimming at V came to 7 bases and at J to 0 bases, leaving 6 bases not matched to a gene. Germline V gives CDR1 MNHEY, CDR2 SVGEGT. This CDR3 comprises 15 residues. The CDR3 nucleotides are TGTGCCAGCACCCGACTAGCGGGTTACTCCTACGAGCAGTACTTC. This gives the protein CASTRLAGYSYEQYF.

In its sample, this clonotype was seen a few times. The chain carries TRBV7-9 and TRBJ2-7; TRBD2 agrees at 7 bases. The V gene's germline CDR1 is SEHNR and CDR2 FQNEAQ (reference sequence). J gave up 1 base and V 5 bases, and 8 bases lay outside the gene matches. CDR3 size: 15 residues. CDR3 DNA sequence: TGTGCCAGCAGCGCGTACCGGGACTATTCCTACGAGCAGTACTTC. It codes for CASSAYRDYSYEQYF.

The chain couples TRBV12-3 or TRBV12-4 to TRBJ1-1; D call uncertain. V lost 10 bases and J 1 base, leaving 7 bases between the germline ends. This CDR3 spans 11 amino acids. The CDR3 DNA reads TGTGCCACTCGAGAGAACACTGAAGCTTTCTTT. Its translation: CATRENTEAFF.

In this sample, this clonotype turned up once. The junction and the germline gene differ at one end; a read error may be behind it. V is TRBV24-1 and J is TRBJ2-3; D may correspond to TRBD1 or TRBD2 (5 bases each). CDR3 length: 13 amino acids. Germline V gene lookup returns CDR1 KGHDR and CDR2 SFDVKD. CDR3 loop: CAISDLGTYTQYF. DNA of the CDR3: TGTGCCATCAGTGACTTGGGGACCTATACGCAGTATTTT.

This clonotype was recorded at least ten times. The chain uses TRBV14 and TRBJ2-1; D remains ambiguous. This CDR3 comprises 11 residues. Germline lookup yields CDR1 SGHDN and CDR2 FVKESK. V lost 0 bases to trimming and J lost 10 bases, with 4 bases between them. CDR3: CASSQEWEQFF. The CDR3 nucleotides read TGTGCCAGCAGCCAAGAGTGGGAGCAGTTCTTC. Combining the CDR3 with reference TRBV14 and TRBJ2-1 gives the whole variable domain EAGVTQFPSHSVIEKGQTVTLRCDPISGHDNLYWYRRVMGKEIKFLLHFVKESKQDESGMPNNRFLAERTGGTYSTLKVQPAELEDSGVYFCASSQEWEQFFGPGTRLTVL.

This chain connects TRBV7-8 to TRBJ2-3; 9 bases agree with TRBD2. CDR1 and CDR2 (germline): SGHVS, FQNEAQ. V was pared by 5 bases and J by 5 bases, with 8 bases of the junction left unmatched. This CDR3 is built from 15 residues. The CDR3 loop reads CASSPSGTTGDTQYF. The CDR3 DNA follows: TGTGCCAGCAGCCCTAGCGGGACTACTGGAGATACGCAGTATTTT.

This clonotype occurred many times. The CDR3, as DNA: TGTGCCAGCAGCTTAGATGCAGGGTTTCTCTACGAGCAGTACTTC. This translates into CASSLDAGFLYEQYF. J is TRBJ2-7 and V is TRBV7-6; D is possibly TRBD1 (5 bases). Trimming cost V 1 base and J 3 bases, with 13 bases left between them. Germline CDR1 SGHVS, CDR2 FNYEAQ. The CDR3 runs 15 residues.